The entry below gives a single T cell receptor (beta chain) sequence along with its context. Its cognate antigen is unknown. The data are from a study of graft-versus-host responses after intestinal transplantation. Study background: All recipients were transplanted with multivisceral, liver-intestinal, or isolated intestinal grafts. Following induction with anti-thymocyte globulin, all recipients were given tacrolimus and steroids for two to three years. Study-wide results and caveats: Association was observed between peak circulating GvH clone levels and early post-transplant HvG declines. Marrow from the recipient contained GvH clones, some of which had appeared first in ileum or blood.

Both intraepithelial and lamina propria lymphocytes were released by processing graft tissue. The data were produced by immunoSEQ multiplex PCR, yet TCRdb's version contains in-frame clones alone and is incomplete. The sample consists of around 7,700 clones, about three quarters of them appearing once. The CDR3 totals 14 residues. V was pared by 2 bases and J by 6 bases, with 12 bases between. Germline CDR1 and CDR2: SGHNT and YYREEE (reference sequence). The receptor comes from a human patient who received an intestinal transplant, so some T cells may come from the graft donor. The sequencing here drew on ileum tissue, taken around 230 days after intestinal transplant. The chain links TRBV5-4 to TRBJ2-1; no clear D gene. CDR3 DNA sequence: TGTGCCAGCAGCTTCCAAAGCGTCGGCAATGAGCAGTTCTTC. Translated: CASSFQSVGNEQFF.